One sample yielded the 22 T cell receptor beta chains listed below, sequenced in a study of blood T cells in healthy people across ages. PCR was performed a second time for about 7 to 12 cycles using a sample-barcoded 5' primer and a J-beta primer mix. One entry per CDR3 protein results from TCRdb running MiXCR on the 5' RACE reads. Here the sample spans about 1.8 million distinct CDR3 sequences, roughly 49% being singletons. The sequencing input was blood. The source of these receptors is a woman in her thirties or forties in good health.

The chain is built from TRBV28 and TRBJ2-5; 7 positions agree with TRBD1. CDR3 length: 14 residues. V shed 5 bases, J shed 4 bases, and the junction held 7 bases outside the gene matches. Germline-derived CDR1 and CDR2 are MDHEN and SYDVKM. The CDR3 bases are TGTGCCAGCAGTCCAATGACAGGGACAGAGACCCAGTACTTC. This codes for CASSPMTGTETQYF.

The chain couples TRBV6-5 to TRBJ2-5; maybe TRBD1 (6 bases). Germline values: CDR1 MNHEY, CDR2 SVGAGI. This CDR3 is 11 amino acids long. V was pared by 6 bases and J by 11 bases, with 13 bases between. The CDR3 region has the DNA TGTGCCAGCAGATGGGCAGGGGAGCAGTACTTC. Translating gives CASRWAGEQYF.

This clonotype was seen once. The chain has TRBV20-1 and TRBJ2-4, with TRBD1 identical over 10 bases. The assigned J gene may be wrong: the sequence end matches TRBJ2-7 better. CDR1 and CDR2 (germline): DFQATT, SNEGSKA (reference sequence). The CDR3 sequence is 14 residues long. CDR3 region: CSARPSRTGGEQYF. As DNA, the CDR3 is TGCAGTGCTAGACCATCCCGGACAGGGGGCGAGCAGTACTTC.

This clonotype was observed a few times. The chain links TRBV7-3 to TRBJ2-5; D is possibly TRBD1 or TRBD2 (6 bases each). The CDR3 consists of 15 residues. The germline V and J ends were trimmed by 1 base and 5 bases, with 14 bases remaining between them. Germline V CDR1 and CDR2: SGHTA, FQGTGA. The CDR3: CASSLMGGAWETQYF. CDR3 nucleotide sequence: TGTGCCAGCAGCTTAATGGGGGGCGCTTGGGAGACCCAGTACTTC.

This clonotype was detected many times. This chain links TRBV7-2 with TRBJ2-7, with 12 bases that match TRBD2. Germline CDR1 is SGHTA and CDR2 is FQGNSA. Losses at the gene ends were 2 bases for V and 3 bases for J; bases not matched to a gene: 2. CDR3 length: 15 amino acids. The CDR3 reads CASSLRTSGVYEQYF. The DNA of the CDR3 is TGTGCCAGCAGCTTAAGGACTAGCGGGGTCTACGAGCAGTACTTC.

The V and J genes are TRBV7-6 and TRBJ1-6, with D hard to call. CDR3 length: 18 amino acids. V was trimmed by 1 base and J by 6 bases, leaving 19 bases between them. CDR1 and CDR2 from the germline V gene are SGHVS and FNYEAQ. CDR3 DNA sequence: TGTGCCAGCAGCTTAGAGTCCCCGTGGGAGGGAGGTAATTCACCCCTCCACTTT. Translation gives CASSLESPWEGGNSPLHF. Filled out from reference TRBV7-6 and TRBJ1-6, the complete variable domain reads GAGVSQSPRYKVTKRGQDVALRCDPISGHVSLYWYRQALGQGPEFLTYFNYEAQQDKSGLPNDRFSAERPEGSISTLTIQRTEQRDSAMYRCASSLESPWEGGNSPLHFGNGTRLTVT.

This chain links TRBV15 with TRBJ2-1; the D gene is possibly TRBD2 (6 bases). The CDR3 extends over 13 amino acids. Germline V gives CDR1 LNHNV, CDR2 YYDKDF (reference sequence). Trimming took 8 bases from V and 4 from J, leaving 12 bases between them. CDR3 in DNA: TGTGCCACCCACACTAGCCCTTACAATGAGCAGTTCTTC. It is translated as CATHTSPYNEQFF.

This clonotype was picked up a small number of times. The chain recombines TRBV2 with TRBJ1-1; TRBD1 might be the D (5 bases). The CDR3 covers 13 residues. The germline V gene has CDR1 SNHLY and CDR2 FYNNEI. V dropped 4 bases and J dropped 5 bases, with 11 bases sitting between them. The CDR3 region has the DNA TGTGCCAGCAGTGGCGGGGCATGGACTGAAGCTTTCTTT. Its translation: CASSGGAWTEAFF.

This clonotype was seen once. V and J are TRBV5-6 and TRBJ2-4; no firm D call. CDR1 SGHDT and CDR2 YYEEEE come from the germline V gene. There are 14 residues in the CDR3. V lost 3 bases and J 7 bases, leaving 14 bases between the germline ends. The CDR3 DNA sequence: TGTGCCAGCAGCTCCGGCCAGTCGGACAACATTCAGTACTTC. Amino acid sequence: CASSSGQSDNIQYF. Filled out from reference TRBV5-6 and TRBJ2-4, the complete variable domain reads DAGVTQSPTHLIKTRGQQVTLRCSPKSGHDTVSWYQQALGQGPQFIFQYYEEEERQRGNFPDRFSGHQFPNYSSELNVNALLLGDSALYLCASSSGQSDNIQYFGAGTRLSVL.

This sequence joins TRBV14 and TRBJ2-6; D assignment may be TRBD1 or TRBD2 (5 bases each). The CDR3 has 18 residues. Germline CDR1 SGHDN, CDR2 FVKESK. V shed 2 bases and J shed 0 bases, with 14 bases lying between them. The DNA for the CDR3 is TGTGCCAGCAGCCAAAGGCCAGGGAGCTCCTCTGGGGCCAACGTCCTGACTTTC. Residues: CASSQRPGSSSGANVLTF.

This clonotype has a handful of counts. The V and J genes are TRBV20-1 and TRBJ2-5; possibly TRBD1 for D (6 bases). The germline CDR1 and CDR2 sequences are DFQATT and SNEGSKA (reference sequence). CDR3 size: 13 residues. The V gene lost 2 bases and the J gene lost 5 bases, with 12 bases spanning the gap. DNA for the CDR3: TGCAGTGCTAGACAGGGGTATGCGGAGACCCAGTACTTC. It translates to CSARQGYAETQYF.

The chain combines TRBV12-3 or TRBV12-4 with TRBJ1-2, with 9 bases lining up with TRBD1. This CDR3 is built from 13 residues. With 5 bases clipped from V and 7 bases from J, the junction kept 5 bases outside the gene matches. The CDR3 coding sequence is TGTGCCAGCAGTCTAGGGACAGGGATTGGCTACACCTTC. Its translation: CASSLGTGIGYTF.

This clonotype was counted a single time. This chain uses TRBV28 with TRBJ1-2; possible D gene TRBD1, 5 bases. The CDR3 loop spans 14 amino acids. Germline V CDR1 and CDR2: MDHEN, SYDVKM. V was clipped by 6 bases and J by 3 bases, with 14 bases between them. In DNA form, the CDR3 reads TGTGCCAGCAGCCCCTCCGGGGACCACTATGGCTACACCTTC. It encodes CASSPSGDHYGYTF.

V usage is TRBV7-2 and J usage is TRBJ2-7; tentative D call: TRBD2 (5 bases). This CDR3 has 13 amino acids. Germline V CDR1 and CDR2: SGHTA, FQGNSA. V lost 5 bases and J 6 bases, leaving 14 bases between the germline ends. The CDR3 region has the DNA TGTGCCAGCAGCGTATCAGCGGTCGGCGAGCAGTACTTC. It specifies CASSVSAVGEQYF.

This clonotype was counted only a few times. This chain joins TRBV28 and TRBJ2-7, with D perhaps given as TRBD1 or TRBD2 (5 bases each). The CDR3 sequence is 15 residues long. CDR1 and CDR2 from the germline V gene are MDHEN and SYDVKM. V lost 2 bases to trimming and J lost 0 bases, with 11 bases between them. CDR3 DNA: TGTGCCAGCAGTTTAGTCCGAGGGGTCTCCTACGAGCAGTACTTC. This encodes CASSLVRGVSYEQYF.

This clonotype was counted only a few times. The chain uses TRBV12-3 or TRBV12-4 and TRBJ1-4; D gene unclear. Trimming cost V 0 bases and J 11 bases, with 13 bases left between them. The CDR3 extends over 14 amino acids. The CDR3 DNA sequence: TGTGCCAGCAGTTTAGCGCCCTCAAGTTGGAAACTGTTTTTT. It encodes CASSLAPSSWKLFF.

The chain carries TRBV12-3 or TRBV12-4 and TRBJ2-3; tentatively, D is TRBD1 or TRBD2 (5 bases each). The CDR3 is made up of 16 amino acids. The V and J ends lost 5 bases and 6 bases respectively, with 21 bases between them. The chain's CDR3 is CASSPTGLAVGDTQYF. The CDR3 bases are TGTGCCAGCAGTCCCACGGGGCTAGCCGTCGGGGATACGCAGTATTTT.

The chain links TRBV5-1 to TRBJ2-7, with D possibly TRBD1 on 5 matching bases. In germline, CDR1 is SGHRS, CDR2 YFSETQ. Trimming stripped 0 bases from V and 1 base from J, with 14 bases between. The CDR3 consists of 16 residues. CDR3 nucleotides: TGCGCCAGCAGCTTGGGGCGCCAGGGTACTTCCTACGAGCAGTACTTC. Translated: CASSLGRQGTSYEQYF.

This clonotype has more than one count but fewer than ten. The gene calls are TRBV4-1 and TRBJ2-5; possibly TRBD1 for D (5 bases). CDR3 size: 16 residues. Trimming stripped 3 bases from V and 6 bases from J, with 20 bases between. Germline CDR1 is MGHRA and CDR2 is YSYEKL. The CDR3 DNA is TGCGCCAGCAGCCAGCGAGTACTGTGGGGCGAGAAGACCCAGTACTTC. Encoded protein: CASSQRVLWGEKTQYF.

The rearrangement joins TRBV19 to TRBJ2-1; 9 bases align to TRBD2. Germline lookup yields CDR1 LNHDA and CDR2 SQIVND (reference sequence). J was trimmed by 10 bases and V by 5 bases; bases with no gene match: 9. The CDR3 loop spans 14 amino acids. The DNA for the CDR3 is TGTGCCAGTAGTGAGCGCGGGGGGGCCTGGGAGCAGTTCTTC. Residues: CASSERGGAWEQFF.

V gene TRBV19 combines with J gene TRBJ2-3; maybe TRBD1 (6 bases). Deletions cut 3 bases from V and 2 bases from J, with 12 bases between. The CDR3 has 15 residues. In germline, CDR1 is LNHDA, CDR2 SQIVND (reference sequence). The CDR3 sequence is CASSIARGDTDTQYF. CDR3 bases: TGTGCCAGTAGTATCGCCAGGGGTGACACAGATACGCAGTATTTT.

The chain couples TRBV3-1 to TRBJ2-1; 8 bases are shared with TRBD2. V was pared by 0 bases and J by 6 bases, with 19 bases of the junction left unmatched. The CDR3 has 20 residues. CDR1 LGHDT and CDR2 YNNKEL come from the germline V gene (reference sequence). The CDR3: CASSQERGLAGAAHLNEQFF. DNA for the CDR3: TGTGCCAGCAGCCAAGAACGAGGGCTAGCGGGCGCCGCCCATCTCAATGAGCAGTTCTTC.